The 29 T cell receptor beta chains below come from one sample, sequenced in a study of CD8+ T cells in alopecia areata. Following RNA extraction, reverse transcription yielded cDNA that acted as the sequencing template. The data were produced by immunoSEQ multiplex PCR, yet TCRdb's version contains in-frame clones alone and is incomplete. The sample carries 170,000 or so clones, less than 70% recorded once. Treatment: oral pan-JAK inhibitor, 5-10 mg twice daily. Source: CD8+ T cells sorted from blood, taken at week 24, from a patient treated with tofacitinib. The receptors were sampled from a human donor with alopecia areata.

This clone was recorded a few times. This chain joins TRBV27 and TRBJ1-2; 7 bases match TRBD1. The CDR3 covers 13 residues. The germline V gene encodes CDR1 MNHEY and CDR2 SMNVEV (reference sequence). V shed 6 bases and J 8 bases; nucleotides not matched to a gene: 9. CDR3 in DNA: TGTGCCAGCAGAACCACAGGGGAGAAAGGCTACACCTTC. This encodes CASRTTGEKGYTF.

The chain carries TRBV19 and TRBJ1-5, with D possibly TRBD1 on 5 matching bases. CDR1 is LNHDA, CDR2 SQIVND, per germline (reference sequence). The ends were cut back, 5 bases at V and 3 bases at J, with 11 bases in the middle. This CDR3 region has 14 residues. Here the CDR3 reads CASSVRDFNQPQHF. The CDR3 DNA follows: TGTGCCAGTAGTGTCCGGGACTTCAATCAGCCCCAGCATTTT.

This clone was counted only a few times. The J gene is TRBJ1-5, the V gene TRBV4-3; D is uncertain. V was trimmed by 0 bases and J by 5 bases, leaving 5 bases between them. Germline V lookup: CDR1 LGHNA, CDR2 YSLEER. The CDR3 extends over 13 amino acids. CDR3 loop: CASSQDGHQPQHF. The CDR3 DNA sequence: TGCGCCAGCAGCCAAGATGGCCATCAGCCCCAGCATTTT.

The chain combines TRBV12-5 with TRBJ1-5; TRBD1 matches at 8 bases. CDR1 and CDR2 (germline): LGHNT, FRNRAP. After removal of 2 bases from V and 5 bases from J, the junction contained 8 bases not matched to a gene. The CDR3 is 16 residues long. In DNA form, the CDR3 reads TGTGCTAGTGGTTTGCTAGGACAGGGACTAGATCAGCCCCAGCATTTT. It yields the protein CASGLLGQGLDQPQHF.

This chain links TRBV7-2 with TRBJ1-6; D might be TRBD1 (5 bases). The germline V gene has CDR1 SGHTA and CDR2 FQGNSA. The CDR3 is made up of 17 amino acids. V shed 1 base and J shed 2 bases, with 12 bases lying between them. The CDR3 region is CASSLEGDSTYNSPLHF. The DNA for the CDR3 is TGTGCCAGCAGCTTAGAAGGCGACAGCACCTATAATTCACCCCTCCACTTT.

This chain connects TRBV27 to TRBJ2-7; TRBD1 matches 10 bases. The CDR3 is 13 residues long. After removal of 9 bases from V and 3 bases from J, the junction contained 5 bases not matched to a gene. Germline CDR1 is MNHEY and CDR2 is SMNVEV (reference sequence). CDR3 protein: CASGDRGNYEQYF. CDR3 nucleotides: TGTGCCAGTGGGGACAGGGGCAACTACGAGCAGTACTTC.

This clone was counted between two and nine times. The V gene is TRBV29-1, the J gene TRBJ2-7; D is possibly TRBD1 (5 bases). V was clipped by 2 bases and J by 0 bases, with 8 bases between them. CDR3 length: 13 amino acids. Germline lookup yields CDR1 SQVTM and CDR2 ANQGSEA. This CDR3 reads CSVESGFSYEQYF. The CDR3, as DNA: TGCAGCGTTGAATCAGGGTTCTCCTACGAGCAGTACTTC.

This chain links TRBV10-2 with TRBJ2-7; TRBD1 agrees at 8 bases. The ends lost 2 bases at V and 3 bases at J; junction bases unmatched: 0. Germline V gene lookup returns CDR1 WSHSY and CDR2 SAAADI. The CDR3 covers 13 residues. CDR3 amino acids: CASSEGQGYEQYF. The DNA of the CDR3 is TGCGCCAGCAGTGAGGGACAGGGCTACGAGCAGTACTTC.

The rearrangement uses TRBV5-1 and TRBJ2-5; D ambiguous. V was clipped by 0 bases and J by 0 bases, with 9 bases between them. This CDR3 is built from 15 residues. Germline V gene data show CDR1 as SGHRS and CDR2 as YFSETQ. CDR3 sequence reads: CASSLEGGYQETQYF. The DNA for the CDR3 is TGCGCCAGCAGCTTGGAGGGCGGATACCAAGAGACCCAGTACTTC.

There are a few counts of this clone. The chain links TRBV11-2 to TRBJ2-3; the match to TRBD2 covers 9 bases. This CDR3 has 14 amino acids. Germline CDR1 reads SGHAT; CDR2 reads FQNNGV. The J segment lost 6 bases and the V segment lost 4 bases, leaving 5 bases of the junction unmatched. CDR3 nucleotide sequence: TGTGCCAGCAGCTCGAGCGGGGGGTCTGATACGCAGTATTTT. It is translated as CASSSSGGSDTQYF.

This sequence joins TRBV7-2 and TRBJ1-1; D is perhaps TRBD1 (5 bases). The CDR3 runs to 13 residues. Germline V CDR1 and CDR2: SGHTA, FQGNSA. Trimming took off 7 bases at V and 7 bases at J, with 16 bases between the two ends. The CDR3 here is CASTEMGGDEAFF. The CDR3 bases are TGTGCCAGCACCGAGATGGGGGGTGATGAAGCTTTCTTT.

This chain uses TRBV5-1 with TRBJ2-4, with TRBD1 matching over 7 bases. Germline-derived CDR1 and CDR2 are SGHRS and YFSETQ. With V trimmed by 6 bases and J by 7 bases, 13 bases remained unmatched. The CDR3 totals 15 residues. The chain's CDR3 is CASTEGTEARNIQYF. DNA for the CDR3: TGCGCCAGCACCGAAGGGACAGAGGCTCGGAACATTCAGTACTTC.

This clone has a handful of counts. The rearrangement joins TRBV6-5 to TRBJ2-7, with a tentative D call TRBD2 (5 bases). V lost 4 bases and J lost 7, with 8 bases in between. Germline-derived CDR1 and CDR2 are MNHEY and SVGAGI. The CDR3 is 11 amino acids. CDR3 in amino acids: CASSSTGEQYF. The CDR3 coding sequence is TGTGCCAGCAGTTCCACGGGGGAGCAGTACTTC.

This chain uses TRBV27 with TRBJ1-1; D ambiguous. V lost 4 bases, J lost 0 bases, and 6 bases lay in between. Germline V lookup: CDR1 MNHEY, CDR2 SMNVEV (reference sequence). The CDR3 covers 13 residues. In DNA, the CDR3 is TGTGCCAGCAGTTCCGGACTGAACACTGAAGCTTTCTTT. This codes for CASSSGLNTEAFF.

The gene calls are TRBV4-3 and TRBJ1-2, with D perhaps matching TRBD1 (5 bases). The germline V gene has CDR1 LGHNA and CDR2 YSLEER. V shed 0 bases and J shed 4 bases, with 9 bases lying between them. This CDR3 is built from 14 residues. CDR3 DNA sequence: TGCGCCAGCAGCCAAGATACGGGGGGCTATGGCTACACCTTC. This encodes CASSQDTGGYGYTF.

The chain links TRBV30 to TRBJ2-7; D not resolved. Germline CDR1 and CDR2: GTSNPN and SVGIG (reference sequence). This CDR3 contains 12 residues. V lost 1 base and J 5 bases, leaving 9 bases between the germline ends. As DNA, the CDR3 is TGTGCCTGGAGTGCCGGAGTGGACGAGCAGTACTTC. Its protein is CAWSAGVDEQYF.

The chain joins TRBV9 to TRBJ1-2; possibly TRBD1 for D (6 bases). Germline V lookup: CDR1 SGDLS, CDR2 YYNGEE. This CDR3 has 14 amino acids. V was pared by 3 bases and J by 7 bases, with 16 bases between. CDR3 nucleotide sequence: TGTGCCAGCAGCGGTACAGGGAAGGAGGGTGGCTACACCTTC. This encodes CASSGTGKEGGYTF.

V is TRBV5-6 and J is TRBJ2-3, with D possibly TRBD2 on 6 matching bases. Germline V gene data show CDR1 as SGHDT and CDR2 as YYEEEE. Trimming left V 4 bases short and J 5 bases short, with 14 bases between. This CDR3 is 14 amino acids long. CDR3 sequence: CASSPLGGIDTQYF. CDR3 coding DNA: TGTGCCAGCAGCCCTTTGGGGGGAATAGATACGCAGTATTTT.

V is TRBV29-1 and J is TRBJ2-1; D possibly corresponds to TRBD2 (6 bases). Germline CDR1 reads SQVTM; CDR2 reads ANQGSEA. The CDR3 sequence is 13 residues long. Between the trimmed V and J ends, which lost 7 bases and 9 bases, there was a span of 19 bases. CDR3 nucleotides: TGCAGCGGCCTAATTGGGGGGAGAACTGAGCAGTTCTTC. It codes for CSGLIGGRTEQFF.

The chain uses TRBV2 and TRBJ2-2; D unresolved. Germline V CDR1 and CDR2: SNHLY, FYNNEI. The V and J ends lost 9 bases and 6 bases respectively, with 8 bases between them. This CDR3 has 11 amino acids. The CDR3 here is CARRVSGELFF. For the CDR3, the DNA is TGTGCCAGAAGAGTGTCCGGGGAGCTGTTTTTT.

The table lists this clone with a count of one. The chain uses TRBV5-1 and TRBJ2-3, with unresolved D. The CDR3 is made up of 13 amino acids. CDR1 is SGHRS, CDR2 YFSETQ, per germline. Trimming removed 0 bases at V and 4 bases at J, with 6 bases between. The chain's CDR3 is CASSLEFADTQYF. For the CDR3, the DNA is TGCGCCAGCAGCTTGGAGTTTGCAGATACGCAGTATTTT.

This clone was seen a few times. The sample holds other DNA sequences that translate to the same CDR3. The chain has TRBV6-5 and TRBJ2-2; TRBD2 might be the D (6 bases). Deletions cut 3 bases from V and 4 bases from J, with 9 bases between. The germline CDR1 and CDR2 sequences are MNHEY and SVGAGI. The CDR3 spans 14 residues. CDR3 sequence reads: CASSYSGVTGELFF. Here the CDR3 DNA reads TGTGCCAGCAGTTATTCGGGGGTCACCGGGGAGCTGTTTTTT.

This chain joins TRBV25-1 and TRBJ2-7; TRBD2 matches 7 bases. The CDR3 loop spans 13 amino acids. From germline, CDR1 is MGHDK and CDR2 SYGVNS. After removal of 8 bases from V and 0 bases from J, the junction contained 4 bases not matched to a gene. The CDR3 spells CASGEGSSYEQYF. In DNA form, the CDR3 reads TGTGCCAGCGGGGAGGGGAGCTCCTACGAGCAGTACTTC.

The CDR3 region has the DNA TGTGCCAGCAGTCCACAAAACCTAGCGGGGGGGGCAGATACGCAGTATTTT. Translating gives CASSPQNLAGGADTQYF. The chain links TRBV27 to TRBJ2-3; 12 nucleotides agree with TRBD2. The V and J ends lost 5 bases and 4 bases, in that order; junction bases with no gene match: 10. The germline V gene has CDR1 MNHEY and CDR2 SMNVEV (reference sequence). The CDR3 consists of 17 residues.

The chain couples TRBV7-9 to TRBJ2-6; either TRBD1 or TRBD2 may supply D (5 bases each). Looked up from germline, CDR1 is SEHNR and CDR2 is FQNEAQ (reference sequence). This CDR3 spans 17 amino acids. V was shortened by 8 bases and J by 0 bases, with 17 bases between the two germline ends. CDR3 coding DNA: TGTGCCAGCTACCTACCGGGACCGAACTCTGGGGCCAACGTCCTGACTTTC. Encoded protein: CASYLPGPNSGANVLTF.

The J gene is TRBJ2-5, the V gene TRBV7-3; D remains ambiguous. CDR1 and CDR2 from the germline V gene are SGHTA and FQGTGA. The CDR3 sequence is 13 residues long. Deletions cut 5 bases from V and 5 bases from J, with 12 bases between. The CDR3 spells CASSQSMGETQYF. DNA for the CDR3: TGTGCCAGCAGCCAGTCAATGGGGGAGACCCAGTACTTC.

This chain links TRBV5-5 with TRBJ2-3; D gene ambiguous. The CDR3 is made up of 15 amino acids. CDR1 is SGHKS, CDR2 YYEKEE, per germline (reference sequence). The V end was cut by 0 bases, the J end by 4 bases, with 12 bases between. CDR3 region: CASSLEMLGSDTQYF. The CDR3 DNA reads as TGTGCCAGCAGCTTGGAGATGTTAGGTTCAGATACGCAGTATTTT.

CDR3 loop: CASSQDSRPGTQYEQYF. CDR3 nucleotides: TGCGCCAGCAGCCAAGATTCACGACCCGGGACACAATACGAGCAGTACTTC. V gene TRBV4-3 combines with J gene TRBJ2-7; the D gene is possibly TRBD1 (6 bases). Germline values: CDR1 LGHNA, CDR2 YSLEER. V was trimmed by 0 bases and J by 4 bases, leaving 19 bases between them. This CDR3 is built from 17 residues.

The chain recombines TRBV25-1 with TRBJ2-1; TRBD2 might be the D (6 bases). Germline values: CDR1 MGHDK, CDR2 SYGVNS. The length of the CDR3 is 11 residues. The germline V and J ends were trimmed by 2 bases and 10 bases, with 6 bases remaining between them. The CDR3 sequence: CASSEGGEQFF. CDR3 coding DNA: TGTGCCAGCAGTGAAGGGGGGGAGCAGTTCTTC.